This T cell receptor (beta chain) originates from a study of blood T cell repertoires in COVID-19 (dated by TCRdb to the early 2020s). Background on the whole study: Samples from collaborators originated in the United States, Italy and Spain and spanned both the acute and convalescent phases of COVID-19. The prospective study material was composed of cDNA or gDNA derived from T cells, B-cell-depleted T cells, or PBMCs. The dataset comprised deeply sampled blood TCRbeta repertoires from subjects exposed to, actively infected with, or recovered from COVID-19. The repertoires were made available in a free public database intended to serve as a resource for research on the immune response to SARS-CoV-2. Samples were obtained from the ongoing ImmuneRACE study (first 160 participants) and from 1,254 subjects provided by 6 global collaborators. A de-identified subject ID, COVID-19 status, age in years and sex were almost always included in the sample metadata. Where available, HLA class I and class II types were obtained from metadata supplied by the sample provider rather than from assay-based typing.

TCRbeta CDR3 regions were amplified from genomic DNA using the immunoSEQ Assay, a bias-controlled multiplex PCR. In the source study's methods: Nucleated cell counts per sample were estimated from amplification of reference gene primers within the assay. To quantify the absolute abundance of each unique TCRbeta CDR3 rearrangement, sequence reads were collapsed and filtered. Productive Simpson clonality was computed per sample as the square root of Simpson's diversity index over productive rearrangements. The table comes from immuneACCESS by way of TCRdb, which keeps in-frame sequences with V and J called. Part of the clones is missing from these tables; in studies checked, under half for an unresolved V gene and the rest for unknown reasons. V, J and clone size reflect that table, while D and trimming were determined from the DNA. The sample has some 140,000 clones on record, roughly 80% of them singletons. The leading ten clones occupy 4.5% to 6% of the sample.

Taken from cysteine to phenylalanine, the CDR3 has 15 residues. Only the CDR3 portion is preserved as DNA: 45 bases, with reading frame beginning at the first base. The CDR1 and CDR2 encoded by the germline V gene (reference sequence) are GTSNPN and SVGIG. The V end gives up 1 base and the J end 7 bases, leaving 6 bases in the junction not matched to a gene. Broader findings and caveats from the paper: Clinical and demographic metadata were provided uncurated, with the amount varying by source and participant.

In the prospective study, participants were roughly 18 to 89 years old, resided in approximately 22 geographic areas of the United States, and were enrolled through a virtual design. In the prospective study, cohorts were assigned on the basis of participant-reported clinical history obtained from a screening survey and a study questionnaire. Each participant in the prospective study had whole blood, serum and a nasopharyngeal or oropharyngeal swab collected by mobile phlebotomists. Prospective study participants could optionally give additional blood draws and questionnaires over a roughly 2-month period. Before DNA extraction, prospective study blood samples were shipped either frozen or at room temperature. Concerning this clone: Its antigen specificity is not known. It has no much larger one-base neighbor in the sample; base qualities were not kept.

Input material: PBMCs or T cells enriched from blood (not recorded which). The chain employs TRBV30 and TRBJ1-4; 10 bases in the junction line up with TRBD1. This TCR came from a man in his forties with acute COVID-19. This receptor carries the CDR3 CAWSGGQGNGEKLFF. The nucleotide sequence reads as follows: TGTGCCTGGAGTGGGGGACAGGGGAATGGTGAAAAACTGTTTTTT. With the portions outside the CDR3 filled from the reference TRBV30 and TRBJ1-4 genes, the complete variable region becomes SQTIHQWPATLVQPVGSPLSLECTVEGTSNPNLYWYRQAAGRGLQLLFYSVGIGQISSEVPQNLSASRPQDRQFILSSKKLLLSDSGFYLCAWSGGQGNGEKLFFGSGTQLSVL.